Listed here are 30 T cell receptor beta chains from one sample, sequenced in a study of Ad26.COV2.S vaccination and SARS-CoV-2 variants. Repertoires were generated with immunoSEQ multiplex PCR, while TCRdb's copy carries only in-frame clones and drops some. The data show just over 350,000 clones, with around 90% seen just once and 3.9% held by the top ten. Sequenced here: peripheral blood, sampled after recovery from COVID-19. The receptors come from a human donor who had recovered from COVID-19.

This chain uses TRBV5-8 with TRBJ2-3; 8 bases match TRBD1. The CDR3 totals 15 residues. The germline V gene encodes CDR1 SGHTS and CDR2 YDEGEE. The junction had 6 bases not matched to a gene; V was cut back by 0 bases and J by 6 bases. The DNA for the CDR3 is TGTGCCAGCAGCTTGGGGGACAGGTTGGGTGATACGCAGTATTTT. It specifies CASSLGDRLGDTQYF.

V is TRBV7-3 and J is TRBJ2-1, with D perhaps TRBD2 (5 bases). CDR3 length: 13 amino acids. The germline gives CDR1 SGHTA, CDR2 FQGTGA. V lost 5 bases and J lost 2, with 7 bases in between. The CDR3 nucleotides read TGTGCCAGCAGCCCGGGGACCTACAATGAGCAGTTCTTC. This gives the protein CASSPGTYNEQFF. Complete variable domain (other parts from reference TRBV7-3 and TRBJ2-1): GAGVSQTPSNKVTEKGKYVELRCDPISGHTALYWYRQSLGQGPEFLIYFQGTGAADDSGLPNDRFFAVRPEGSVSTLKIQRTERGDSAVYLCASSPGTYNEQFFGPGTRLTVL.

The CDR3 bases are TGCGCCAGCAGCCAAGGGCGGCCCTCTGGAAACACCATATATTTT. Amino acid sequence: CASSQGRPSGNTIYF. The V call is TRBV4-1, the J call TRBJ1-3; D call uncertain. This CDR3 spans 15 amino acids. V was shortened by 1 base and J by 0 bases, with 7 bases between the two germline ends. From germline, CDR1 is MGHRA and CDR2 YSYEKL.

CDR3 in DNA: TGTGCCAGCAGTCTGACCAGGACTAGCACAGATACGCAGTATTTT. Translation: CASSLTRTSTDTQYF. This chain connects TRBV5-6 to TRBJ2-3; TRBD2 is a possible D gene (5 bases). The CDR3 sequence is 15 residues long. Between the trimmed V and J ends, which lost 5 bases and 0 bases, there was a span of 13 bases. CDR1 is SGHDT, CDR2 YYEEEE, per germline.

This chain connects TRBV12-5 to TRBJ2-6; weak D call: TRBD1 (5 bases). V gave up 0 bases and J gave up 1 base, with 10 bases separating them. There are 17 residues in the CDR3. Germline V gives CDR1 LGHNT, CDR2 FRNRAP. This chain's CDR3 is CASGLVLKGSGANVLTF. CDR3 DNA: TGTGCTAGTGGTTTGGTACTAAAGGGGTCTGGGGCCAACGTCCTGACTTTC.

The chain joins TRBV27 to TRBJ2-1; 10 nucleotides match TRBD1. With 1 base clipped from V and 8 bases from J, the junction kept 8 bases outside the gene matches. The CDR3 is made up of 16 amino acids. Germline CDR1 is MNHEY and CDR2 is SMNVEV (reference sequence). CDR3 residues: CASSLFGGTGAYEQFF. CDR3 coding DNA: TGTGCCAGCAGTTTATTTGGGGGGACAGGGGCCTATGAGCAGTTCTTC.

The chain joins TRBV15 to TRBJ1-3; TRBD1 aligns across 7 bases. V was clipped by 5 bases and J by 0 bases; unmatched bases: 1. Germline lookup yields CDR1 LNHNV and CDR2 YYDKDF (reference sequence). The CDR3 totals 14 residues. This chain's CDR3 is CATSAGGSGNTIYF. CDR3 nucleotides: TGTGCCACCAGCGCAGGGGGCTCTGGAAACACCATATATTTT.

This clone was detected a few times. The chain has TRBV19 and TRBJ1-2; a possible D gene is TRBD1 (6 bases). Trimming shortened V by 0 bases and J by 7 bases, and 15 bases separated the two germline ends. The CDR3 length is 15 residues. Germline-derived CDR1 and CDR2 are LNHDA and SQIVND (reference sequence). This chain's CDR3 is CASSIDLSGVRGYTF. The CDR3 bases are TGTGCCAGTAGTATAGACTTATCAGGGGTACGTGGCTACACCTTC.

In its sample, this clone was seen a few times. The chain links TRBV15 to TRBJ1-2, with D hard to call. The V gene lost 8 bases and the J gene lost 4 bases, with 14 bases spanning the gap. CDR1 LNHNV and CDR2 YYDKDF come from the germline V gene (reference sequence). There are 13 residues in the CDR3. The CDR3 here is CATRHMGGYGYTF. As DNA, the CDR3 is TGTGCCACCCGCCATATGGGAGGCTATGGCTACACCTTC. Supplemented by reference TRBV15 and TRBJ1-2, the full variable domain reads DAMVIQNPRYQVTQFGKPVTLSCSQTLNHNVMYWYQQKSSQAPKLLFHYYDKDFNNEADTPDNFQSRRPNTSFCFLDIRSPGLGDTAMYLCATRHMGGYGYTFGSGTRLTVV.

The chain has TRBV10-1 and TRBJ2-1, with 11 bases matching TRBD2. CDR1 is WNHNN, CDR2 SYGVQD, per germline (reference sequence). CDR3 length: 14 amino acids. The V gene end was trimmed by 8 bases and the J gene end by 10 bases; junction bases not matched to a gene: 10. CDR3 sequence: CASGLAGGVGEQFF. CDR3 coding DNA: TGCGCCAGCGGTCTAGCGGGGGGTGTCGGGGAGCAGTTCTTC.

This clone has a single count. The chain is built from TRBV10-1 and TRBJ2-7; unclear D gene. Per the germline V gene, CDR1 is WNHNN and CDR2 is SYGVQD (reference sequence). This CDR3 region has 12 residues. Trimming shortened V by 2 bases and J by 2 bases, and 4 bases separated the two germline ends. The CDR3 loop reads CASSEGPYEQYF. CDR3 coding DNA: TGCGCCAGCAGTGAGGGCCCCTACGAGCAGTACTTC.

The chain carries TRBV7-2 and TRBJ2-7, with D possibly matching TRBD1 (5 bases). This CDR3 spans 16 amino acids. The V and J ends lost 0 bases and 3 bases respectively, with 15 bases between them. CDR1 SGHTA and CDR2 FQGNSA come from the germline V gene. DNA for the CDR3: TGTGCCAGCAGCTTAGCGGGTTTCGTGACAGTCTACGAGCAGTACTTC. Translated: CASSLAGFVTVYEQYF.

This chain connects TRBV10-2 to TRBJ1-2; D remains unclear. Trimming cost V 2 bases and J 4 bases, with 8 bases left between them. CDR1 and CDR2 from the germline V gene are WSHSY and SAAADI. CDR3 length: 13 amino acids. The CDR3 reads CASSEERTYGYTF. The CDR3 region has the DNA TGCGCCAGCAGTGAGGAGAGAACCTATGGCTACACCTTC.

The chain uses TRBV7-2 and TRBJ2-7; no clear D. The ends were cut back, 1 base at V and 4 bases at J, with 8 bases in the middle. The CDR3 sequence is 13 residues long. Germline lookup yields CDR1 SGHTA and CDR2 FQGNSA. The CDR3 nucleotides are TGTGCCAGCAGCTTAGGTCAGAGATACGAGCAGTACTTC. Its protein is CASSLGQRYEQYF.

This chain joins TRBV19 and TRBJ1-1; TRBD1 matches at 7 bases. The CDR3 sequence is 16 residues long. Trimming took 8 bases from V and 0 from J; bases not matched to a gene: 12. Germline V gene data show CDR1 as LNHDA and CDR2 as SQIVND (reference sequence). The CDR3 spells CASGRFPTGMNTEAFF. The CDR3 bases are TGTGCCAGTGGGAGATTTCCGACAGGGATGAACACTGAAGCTTTCTTT.

This clone was detected only a few times. The chain employs TRBV21-1 and TRBJ1-2; TRBD1 is taken as the D call from the table, unchecked against the DNA. TRBV21-1 is annotated as a pseudogene. This CDR3 comprises 13 residues. The CDR3 sequence: CASSNTTDYGYTF. CDR3 bases: TGTGCCAGCAGCAATACGACAGACTATGGCTACACCTTC.

In DNA form, the CDR3 reads TGTGCCAGCAGCGACCGGGACGTTGATGTGTATTTT. Its protein is CASSDRDVDVYF. The chain combines TRBV9 with TRBJ2-3; D tentatively reads TRBD1 or TRBD2 (5 bases each). V lost 3 bases and J 14 bases, leaving 16 bases between the germline ends. The CDR3 length is 12 residues. Germline lookup yields CDR1 SGDLS and CDR2 YYNGEE.

In this sample, this clone turned up once. The chain couples TRBV7-9 to TRBJ2-1; D tentatively fits TRBD1 or TRBD2 (6 bases each). Germline values: CDR1 SEHNR, CDR2 FQNEAQ (reference sequence). V dropped 5 bases and J dropped 3 bases, with 14 bases sitting between them. The CDR3 spans 15 residues. The CDR3 loop is CASSPPEGDYNEQFF. In DNA form, the CDR3 reads TGTGCCAGCAGCCCTCCGGAGGGGGACTACAATGAGCAGTTCTTC.

As concerns this clone: The sample carries other DNA sequences with the same CDR3. The chain has TRBV9 and TRBJ1-2; the D is unclear. This CDR3 is built from 14 residues. Germline loops: CDR1 SGDLS, CDR2 YYNGEE. Trimming cost V 0 bases and J 2 bases, with 8 bases left between them. The CDR3 reads CASSVEVGNYGYTF. DNA of the CDR3: TGTGCCAGCAGCGTAGAAGTAGGGAACTATGGCTACACCTTC.

This chain joins TRBV9 and TRBJ1-1; D gene unclear. V lost 4 bases and J 1 base, leaving 11 bases between the germline ends. Germline V gene data show CDR1 as SGDLS and CDR2 as YYNGEE. The CDR3 totals 14 residues. The CDR3 coding sequence is TGTGCCAGCAGCCCTAGTATTTCGAACACTGAAGCTTTCTTT. Translation: CASSPSISNTEAFF.

This chain joins TRBV4-1 and TRBJ2-2; no clear D gene. With 3 bases removed from V and 9 bases from J, the gap between germline ends came to 5 bases. Germline CDR1 is MGHRA and CDR2 is YSYEKL. The CDR3 extends over 11 amino acids. The CDR3 loop is CASSHGRELFF. CDR3 nucleotides: TGCGCCAGCAGCCATGGAAGGGAGCTGTTTTTT.

The chain combines TRBV7-9 with TRBJ1-4, with 10 bases that match TRBD1. The CDR3 is 13 amino acids. Per the germline V gene, CDR1 is SEHNR and CDR2 is FQNEAQ (reference sequence). J lost 8 bases, V lost 5 bases, and 2 bases had no gene match. In nucleotides, the CDR3 is TGTGCCAGCAGCAGGGGACAGGGGGAAAAACTGTTTTTT. Translating gives CASSRGQGEKLFF.

The V gene is TRBV6-5, the J gene TRBJ1-1; D unresolved. CDR3 length: 14 residues. Germline-derived CDR1 and CDR2 are MNHEY and SVGAGI. V was pared by 6 bases and J by 6 bases, with 17 bases between. CDR3 in amino acids: CASSSRWVAPEAFF. In DNA, the CDR3 is TGTGCCAGCAGCTCCCGGTGGGTCGCTCCTGAAGCTTTCTTT.

This clone was seen only once. The V call is TRBV19, the J call TRBJ1-2; the match to TRBD1 covers 7 bases. CDR1 is LNHDA, CDR2 SQIVND, per germline (reference sequence). J gave up 0 bases and V 4 bases, and 2 bases lay outside the gene matches. This CDR3 spans 14 amino acids. The CDR3 here is CASSTGGSNYGYTF. In nucleotides, the CDR3 is TGTGCCAGTAGTACAGGGGGATCTAACTATGGCTACACCTTC. Combining the CDR3 with reference TRBV19 and TRBJ1-2 gives the whole variable domain DGGITQSPKYLFRKEGQNVTLSCEQNLNHDAMYWYRQDPGQGLRLIYYSQIVNDFQKGDIAEGYSVSREKKESFPLTVTSAQKNPTAFYLCASSTGGSNYGYTFGSGTRLTVV.

The chain carries TRBV6-2 or TRBV6-3 and TRBJ1-3; no definite D call. The CDR3 is made up of 14 amino acids. Trimming stripped 6 bases from V and 2 bases from J, with 11 bases between. Per germline, CDR1 MNHEY and CDR2 SVGEGT. This chain's CDR3 is CASSPADAGNTIYF. The DNA of the CDR3 is TGTGCCAGCAGCCCAGCGGATGCTGGAAACACCATATATTTT.

The rearrangement joins TRBV7-2 to TRBJ2-5; D is perhaps TRBD2 (5 bases). Trimming left V 5 bases short and J 5 bases short, with 12 bases between. Germline V CDR1 and CDR2: SGHTA, FQGNSA. The CDR3 has 13 residues. The CDR3 DNA reads TGTGCCAGCAGCAGCACTAGGTCGGAGACCCAGTACTTC. It codes for CASSSTRSETQYF.

V is TRBV4-1 and J is TRBJ1-6; D may be TRBD1 (5 bases). The CDR3 runs to 17 residues. V was clipped by 1 base and J by 9 bases, with 19 bases between them. Germline V gives CDR1 MGHRA, CDR2 YSYEKL. This CDR3 reads CASSQVAGGSRVSPLHF. CDR3 nucleotides: TGCGCCAGCAGCCAAGTAGCGGGGGGATCCAGGGTTTCACCCCTCCACTTT.

This clone was observed a single time. The V and J genes are TRBV5-4 and TRBJ2-1; D is undetermined. The germline V gene has CDR1 SGHNT and CDR2 YYREEE (reference sequence). The CDR3 sequence is 12 residues long. The V end lost 4 bases, the J end lost 5 bases, and 7 bases lay between the germline ends. The CDR3 here is CASSTHDNEQFF. For the CDR3, the DNA is TGTGCCAGCAGCACACACGACAATGAGCAGTTCTTC.

This clone was seen only once. The chain employs TRBV7-8 and TRBJ2-6; D possibly corresponds to TRBD1 (6 bases). The V gene lost 4 bases and the J gene lost 0 bases, with 16 bases spanning the gap. This CDR3 is 18 amino acids long. The V gene's germline CDR1 is SGHVS and CDR2 FQNEAQ. CDR3 in DNA: TGTGCCAGCAGCTCTGGGACACGGATAACCTCTGGGGCCAACGTCCTGACTTTC. Translation gives CASSSGTRITSGANVLTF.

The chain recombines TRBV7-2 with TRBJ2-1, with D perhaps TRBD1 (6 bases). This CDR3 has 15 residues. In germline, CDR1 is SGHTA, CDR2 FQGNSA. The V end was cut by 0 bases, the J end by 4 bases, with 10 bases between. CDR3 amino acids: CASSLAGTPYNEQFF. In nucleotides, the CDR3 is TGTGCCAGCAGCTTAGCCGGGACACCATACAATGAGCAGTTCTTC.